This T cell receptor beta chain was documented in a study of blood T cell repertoires in COVID-19. The wider study: In each case, the material was cDNA or gDNA derived from T cells, B-cell-depleted T cells, or PBMCs.

Seattle patients were enrolled while actively infected and followed longitudinally. Data came from immunoSEQ multiplex PCR; TCRdb stores just in-frame clones and leaves some out. This repertoire shows about 320,000 clones, more than 70% found once; its top ten account for approximately 1.6%. Per germline, CDR1 SNHLY and CDR2 FYNNEI. After removal of 0 bases from V and 4 bases from J, the junction contained 0 bases not matched to a gene. The CDR3 is made up of 15 amino acids. The sample taken for sequencing was peripheral blood. This chain connects TRBV2 to TRBJ1-3; 10 bases are shared with TRBD1. This TCR derives from a woman in her thirties with COVID-19, enrolled during active disease. The DNA for the CDR3 is TGTGCCAGCAGTGAAGCGACAGGGGGCGGAAACACCATATATTTT. This translates into CASSEATGGGNTIYF.